Listed below are T cell receptor beta chains from one sample, sequenced in a study of cytomegalovirus exposure and HLA in healthy donors. Clones were sequenced by immunoSEQ multiplex PCR, and TCRdb holds only the in-frame ones, with some missing. Here the sample table reports tens of thousands of clones. Sequencing was carried out using PBMCs. The receptors here all came from a woman aged 55 to 70 in good health and CMV-seropositive. Each CDR3 is given with its conserved first and last residue. A D gene is named only where the DNA matches it firmly.

>NA|TRBV18|TRBJ1-1|15
CASSPGVGANTEAFF
TGTGCCAGCTCACCAGGGGTGGGAGCGAACACTGAAGCTTTCTTT
>TRBD1|TRBV27|TRBJ2-1|13
CASKTGADNEQFF
TGTGCCAGCAAGACAGGGGCCGACAATGAGCAGTTCTTC
>NA|TRBV7-9|TRBJ2-5|14
CASSRPGAQETQYF
TGTGCCAGCAGCCGGCCTGGGGCCCAAGAGACCCAGTACTTC
>TRBD1|TRBV2|TRBJ2-7|13
CASTGQGTSEQYF
TGTGCCAGCACCGGACAGGGGACGAGCGAGCAGTACTTC
>TRBD2|TRBV5-1|TRBJ2-7|17
CASSFLTSGGASYEQYF
TGCGCCAGCAGCTTCCTTACTAGCGGGGGGGCGTCCTACGAGCAGTACTTC
>NA|TRBV18|TRBJ1-2|12
CASSPPTYGYTF
TGTGCCAGCTCACCACCGACTTATGGCTACACCTTC
>TRBD1|TRBV19|TRBJ1-1|20
CASSTLRQRTGTSHLTEAFF
TGTGCCAGTAGTACCCTCCGCCAAAGGACAGGGACATCGCATCTCACTGAAGCTTTCTTT
>TRBD1|TRBV29-1|TRBJ1-1|14
CSVKPGQGNTEAFF
TGCAGCGTTAAACCGGGACAGGGGAACACTGAAGCTTTCTTT
>NA|TRBV5-1|TRBJ1-1|14
CASKEGKGNTEAFF
TGCGCCAGCAAGGAGGGTAAGGGGAACACTGAAGCTTTCTTT
>NA|TRBV28|TRBJ1-5|14
CASTPRGWDQPQHF
TGTGCCAGCACTCCACGGGGTTGGGATCAGCCCCAGCATTTT
>NA|TRBV5-1|TRBJ2-5|17
CASSLGKIQGGQETQYF
TGCGCCAGCAGCTTGGGAAAAATACAGGGTGGGCAAGAGACCCAGTACTTC
>NA|TRBV27|TRBJ2-7|15
CASSLGQGFAYEQYF
TGTGCCAGCAGTTTAGGTCAGGGGTTCGCCTACGAGCAGTACTTC
>NA|TRBV4-3|TRBJ1-6|14
CASSQGHHNSPLHF
TGCGCCAGCAGCCAGGGACACCATAATTCACCCCTCCACTTT
>NA|TRBV7-2|TRBJ1-6|15
CASSLESGAYSPLHF
TGTGCCAGCAGCTTAGAGTCAGGGGCTTATTCACCCCTCCACTTT
>NA|TRBV7-2|TRBJ2-1|14
CASSLGTWGNEQFF
TGTGCCAGCAGCTTAGGGACTTGGGGCAATGAGCAGTTCTTC
>NA|TRBV6-5|TRBJ1-2|14
CASSTPSGGGGYTF
TGTGCCAGCAGTACTCCCTCGGGGGGTGGGGGCTACACCTTC
>NA|TRBV7-2|TRBJ1-2|17
CASSLGPLPASGYGYTF
TGTGCCAGCAGCTTAGGTCCCCTCCCCGCATCGGGCTATGGCTACACCTTC
>NA|TRBV5-1|TRBJ2-7|12
CASSLDGAAQYF
TGCGCCAGCAGCTTGGATGGCGCGGCGCAGTACTTC
>NA|TRBV7-2|TRBJ1-2|14
CASSLTQKIYGYTF
TGTGCCAGCAGCTTAACACAGAAAATATATGGCTACACCTTC
>NA|TRBV18|TRBJ1-6|15
CASSPRKETDSPLHF
TGTGCCAGTTCACCACGTAAGGAAACAGATTCACCCCTCCACTTT
>NA|TRBV6-1|TRBJ2-7|14
CASSEATGRYEQYF
TGTGCCAGCAGTGAAGCGACAGGGAGGTACGAGCAGTACTTC
>NA|TRBV5-1|TRBJ1-4|16
CASSVGREQANEKLFF
TGCGCCAGCAGCGTGGGGAGGGAGCAGGCTAATGAAAAACTGTTTTTT